The 9 T cell receptor beta chains presented below share a single source sample, sequenced in a study of OX40 agonist ivuxolimab in advanced cancers. TCRdb's copy holds only in-frame clones and misses some; the assay was immunoSEQ multiplex PCR. Seen here are around 63,000 clones, over 75% observed once, and the top ten hold roughly a tenth. The sample was CD4+ or CD8+ T cells sorted from blood, taken in a trial of the OX40 agonist ivuxolimab. The receptors were gathered from an adult with an advanced solid tumor such as melanoma, head and neck, liver or kidney cancer.

The V gene is TRBV7-3, the J gene TRBJ2-2, with 7 bases aligning to TRBD2. Germline CDR1 reads SGHTA; CDR2 reads FQGTGA. V was pared by 5 bases and J by 3 bases, with 3 bases of the junction left unmatched. This CDR3 region has 14 residues. The CDR3 coding sequence is TGTGCCAGCAGCCCCAGCGGGGACACCGGGGAGCTGTTTTTT. It encodes CASSPSGDTGELFF. The whole variable domain, remainder taken from reference TRBV7-3 and TRBJ2-2, is GAGVSQTPSNKVTEKGKYVELRCDPISGHTALYWYRQSLGQGPEFLIYFQGTGAADDSGLPNDRFFAVRPEGSVSTLKIQRTERGDSAVYLCASSPSGDTGELFFGEGSRLTVL.

This chain uses TRBV4-1 with TRBJ1-4; D remains ambiguous. The germline V and J ends were trimmed by 0 bases and 6 bases, with 11 bases remaining between them. CDR1 is MGHRA, CDR2 YSYEKL, per germline. This CDR3 contains 15 residues. CDR3 sequence reads: CASSQEFPSHEKLFF. The CDR3 region has the DNA TGCGCCAGCAGCCAAGAATTTCCTAGCCATGAAAAACTGTTTTTT.

CDR3: CASHLARDAARETQYF. CDR3 bases: TGTGCCAGTCATCTTGCCCGGGACGCCGCCAGGGAGACCCAGTACTTC. This chain uses TRBV28 with TRBJ2-5; D is tentatively TRBD1 or TRBD2 (5 bases each). The V end lost 9 bases, the J end lost 5 bases, and 25 bases lay between the germline ends. Germline loops: CDR1 MDHEN, CDR2 SYDVKM. This CDR3 region has 16 residues.

The J gene is TRBJ1-4, the V gene TRBV9; D unclear. The CDR3 runs 14 residues. The germline gives CDR1 SGDLS, CDR2 YYNGEE. Trimming removed 4 bases at V and 3 bases at J, with 10 bases between. CDR3 sequence: CASSPLTSNEKLFF. The CDR3 DNA reads as TGTGCCAGCAGCCCCCTCACGTCTAATGAAAAACTGTTTTTT.

In DNA form, the CDR3 reads TGCGCCAGCAGTAGCGGGGGGAGCTCCTACGAGCAGTACTTC. Amino acid sequence: CASSSGGSSYEQYF. The rearrangement links TRBV5-1 to TRBJ2-7, with TRBD2 identical over 10 bases. The trim removed 5 bases at V and 0 bases at J, leaving 2 bases unmatched. CDR3 length: 14 residues. Germline CDR1 SGHRS, CDR2 YFSETQ.

This clone was recorded a few times. CDR3 protein: CATSDRGQSNEKLFF. The CDR3 DNA sequence: TGTGCCACCTCCGACAGGGGGCAATCGAATGAAAAACTGTTTTTT. The gene calls are TRBV19 and TRBJ1-4; 10 nucleotides match TRBD1. The V and J ends lost 10 bases and 5 bases, in that order; junction bases with no gene match: 10. The CDR3 has 15 amino acids. Germline-derived CDR1 and CDR2 are LNHDA and SQIVND (reference sequence).

The J gene is TRBJ2-1, the V gene TRBV4-1; TRBD2 matches 12 bases. The germline V gene has CDR1 MGHRA and CDR2 YSYEKL. The CDR3 loop spans 18 amino acids. V lost 2 bases to trimming and J lost 4 bases; unmatched junction nucleotides: 9. In DNA, the CDR3 is TGCGCCAGCAGCCAATTTCCCGGGACTAGCGGGTTATACAATGAGCAGTTCTTC. Amino acid sequence: CASSQFPGTSGLYNEQFF.

This clone showed up just once. The V and J genes are TRBV28 and TRBJ1-4; maybe TRBD1 (5 bases). The length of the CDR3 is 15 residues. The germline V gene encodes CDR1 MDHEN and CDR2 SYDVKM. V dropped 6 bases and J dropped 4 bases, with 15 bases sitting between them. The CDR3 here is CASSPSGVGNEKLFF. The DNA for the CDR3 is TGTGCCAGCAGCCCCTCGGGGGTGGGTAATGAAAAACTGTTTTTT.

For this clone: The junction shows a germline mismatch at one end, possibly a read error. The V gene is TRBV10-3, the J gene TRBJ2-1; possible D gene TRBD2, 5 bases. The CDR3 is made up of 14 amino acids. CDR1 is ENHRY and CDR2 is SYGVKD in the germline V gene. Here the CDR3 reads CAISDTRSSNEQFF. The CDR3 DNA follows: TGTGCCATCAGTGACACTAGATCCTCCAATGAGCAGTTCTTC.